This note documents a single T cell receptor beta chain sequence. These data come from a study of blood T cell repertoires in COVID-19. Background on the study: Whether acute or convalescent, the COVID-19 samples came from the United States, Italy and Spain. Nucleic acid was either cDNA or gDNA, and it came from T cells, B-cell-depleted T cells, or PBMCs.

In the original workflow: Amplified reference gene primers provided the basis for estimating nucleated cell counts. Assay used: immunoSEQ multiplex PCR; TCRdb lists only in-frame clones, some missing. V and J calls plus clone size are reproduced from that table; the DNA served to infer D and trimming. The sample yields 120,000 to 150,000 clones, roughly 86% seen once. The CDR3 extends over 16 amino acids. Trimming pared 0 bases from V and 2 bases from J, leaving 14 bases between. Germline lookup yields CDR1 SGHNT and CDR2 YYREEE (reference sequence). The V gene is TRBV5-4, the J gene TRBJ2-5, with D unclear. The sequencing sample was made of peripheral blood. The receptor was isolated from a woman aged 45-65 years with acute or convalescent COVID-19. The CDR3 is CASSLANSVPQETQYF. The CDR3 DNA is TGTGCCAGCAGCTTGGCTAACAGTGTCCCTCAAGAGACCCAGTACTTC.